The 20 T cell receptor beta chains presented below share a single source sample, sequenced in a study of T cells after yellow fever vaccination. TCRdb redid the calling of the 5' RACE reads with MiXCR, one entry per CDR3 protein. The table has under 400,000 distinct CDR3 sequences, under 14% seen once. Source: PBMCs, taken on the day of the first yellow fever vaccination. These receptors originate from a man aged 18 to 29 who received the YFV17D yellow fever vaccine.

This clonotype was found a few times. The chain couples TRBV5-1 to TRBJ2-1; unclear D gene. V was clipped by 4 bases and J by 0 bases, with 11 bases between them. The CDR3 loop spans 15 amino acids. Germline V gene lookup returns CDR1 SGHRS and CDR2 YFSETQ. The CDR3: CASSPDPSSYNEQFF. The DNA of the CDR3 is TGCGCCAGCAGCCCTGACCCGAGCTCCTACAATGAGCAGTTCTTC.

The sample holds many counts of this clonotype. This sequence joins TRBV10-3 and TRBJ2-1; perhaps TRBD1 as D (7 bases). The CDR3 is made up of 14 amino acids. CDR1 is ENHRY and CDR2 is SYGVKD in the germline V gene. The V end lost 8 bases, the J end lost 6 bases, and 17 bases lay between the germline ends. In DNA form, the CDR3 reads TGTGCCATCGGGGGGTCGGACAGGCTCAATGAGCAGTTCTTC. Translating it yields CAIGGSDRLNEQFF.

This clonotype has only a few counts. CDR3 protein: CASSQDRGARQPQHF. In nucleotides, the CDR3 is TGCGCCAGCAGCCAAGATCGGGGGGCGCGGCAGCCCCAGCATTTT. The chain has TRBV4-3 and TRBJ1-5; tentatively, D is TRBD1 (6 bases). CDR1 LGHNA and CDR2 YSLEER come from the germline V gene. The ends were cut back, 0 bases at V and 7 bases at J, with 13 bases in the middle. The CDR3 length is 15 residues.

This clonotype was observed a handful of times. The chain is built from TRBV3-1 and TRBJ2-7; 8 nucleotides match TRBD1. The CDR3 runs 15 residues. Germline V gene data show CDR1 as LGHDT and CDR2 as YNNKEL (reference sequence). The V and J ends lost 4 bases and 1 base, in that order; junction bases with no gene match: 6. The CDR3 here is CASSRPGTGSYEQYF. The CDR3 DNA reads TGTGCCAGCAGCCGTCCCGGGACAGGTTCCTACGAGCAGTACTTC.

The chain links TRBV19 to TRBJ2-2; D gene uncertain. The CDR3 totals 14 residues. Germline loops: CDR1 LNHDA, CDR2 SQIVND (reference sequence). Between the trimmed V and J ends, which lost 7 bases and 9 bases, there was a span of 18 bases. This chain's CDR3 is CASMLGRPNRELFF. The CDR3 DNA sequence: TGTGCCAGTATGCTGGGCAGGCCCAACAGGGAGCTGTTTTTT.

In this sample, this clonotype turned up a few times. The chain uses TRBV25-1 and TRBJ2-5, with D hard to call. Trimming took 7 bases from V and 2 from J, leaving 23 bases between them. Germline CDR1 reads MGHDK; CDR2 reads SYGVNS. The CDR3 runs 17 residues. The CDR3 is CASNAPPARSTQETQYF. Here the CDR3 DNA reads TGTGCCAGCAATGCTCCCCCCGCTAGGTCCACTCAAGAGACCCAGTACTTC.

This clonotype came up many times. This chain connects TRBV5-1 to TRBJ2-2; D call uncertain. The CDR3 contains 12 residues. Trimming removed 4 bases from V and 9 bases from J, with 10 bases in between. Germline loops: CDR1 SGHRS, CDR2 YFSETQ. The CDR3 DNA reads as TGCGCCAGCAGCGCCGATCCTTGGGAGCTGTTTTTT. Protein: CASSADPWELFF.

This clonotype came up a few times. The chain couples TRBV7-8 to TRBJ2-1, with 8 bases aligning to TRBD2. V gave up 4 bases and J gave up 8 bases; unmatched junction bases: 13. Germline CDR1 and CDR2: SGHVS and FQNEAQ. The CDR3 is made up of 16 amino acids. CDR3 in amino acids: CASSSPGASGFHEQFF. CDR3 nucleotides: TGTGCCAGCAGCTCGCCGGGGGCTAGCGGGTTCCATGAGCAGTTCTTC.

This clonotype showed up many times. CDR3 sequence (DNA): TGTGCCAGCAGCTCAAGAAGGGTCCCCACTGAAGCTTTCTTT. It specifies CASSSRRVPTEAFF. The chain recombines TRBV14 with TRBJ1-1, with D uncertain. Germline V gives CDR1 SGHDN, CDR2 FVKESK. This CDR3 is built from 14 residues. V was pared by 5 bases and J by 4 bases, with 14 bases between.

The gene calls are TRBV6-4 and TRBJ2-3, with D perhaps TRBD1 or TRBD2 (6 bases each). V lost 2 bases and J lost 2, with 11 bases in between. The CDR3 is 15 amino acids. The germline CDR1 and CDR2 sequences are MRHNA and SNTAGT. CDR3 protein: CASSDNGGATDTQYF. CDR3 DNA: TGTGCCAGCAGTGACAACGGGGGCGCCACAGATACGCAGTATTTT.

In this sample, this clonotype turned up once. J is TRBJ1-5 and V is TRBV5-5; 8 nucleotides align to TRBD1. V lost 0 bases to trimming and J lost 5 bases; unmatched junction nucleotides: 4. CDR1 is SGHKS, CDR2 YYEKEE, per germline (reference sequence). This CDR3 has 15 residues. Here the CDR3 reads CASSLDGQGYQPQHF. CDR3 DNA: TGTGCCAGCAGCTTGGATGGACAGGGCTATCAGCCCCAGCATTTT.

The rearrangement uses TRBV20-1 and TRBJ2-3, with 9 bases that match TRBD2. V lost 7 bases, J lost 4 bases, and 6 bases stayed unmatched. CDR3 size: 13 residues. The germline gives CDR1 DFQATT, CDR2 SNEGSKA (reference sequence). Written as DNA, the CDR3 is TGCAGTGGGGCGGCGGGGGGGCCAGATACGCAGTATTTT. This sequence encodes CSGAAGGPDTQYF.

The J gene is TRBJ2-7, the V gene TRBV7-3; D is uncertain. V was clipped by 2 bases and J by 5 bases, with 10 bases between them. The CDR3 sequence is 13 residues long. Germline V gene data show CDR1 as SGHTA and CDR2 as FQGTGA. CDR3 DNA sequence: TGTGCCAGCAGCTTAGGGTCGGGTGACGAGCAGTACTTC. Protein: CASSLGSGDEQYF.

This clonotype was observed many times. The chain is built from TRBV18 and TRBJ2-7; the D gene is possibly TRBD1 (6 bases). Germline V CDR1 and CDR2: KGHSH, LQKENI. V was pared by 3 bases and J by 4 bases, with 13 bases between. The CDR3 covers 14 residues. The DNA for the CDR3 is TGTGCCAGCTCACCCGTACAGGGTGTATACGAGCAGTACGTC. Translating it yields CASSPVQGVYEQYV.

V gene TRBV20-1 combines with J gene TRBJ2-7, with D tentatively TRBD2 (6 bases). The CDR3 contains 13 residues. With 5 bases removed from V and 2 bases from J, the gap between germline ends came to 13 bases. Germline CDR1 reads DFQATT; CDR2 reads SNEGSKA (reference sequence). The CDR3 reads CSARDRGTYEQYF. CDR3 coding DNA: TGCAGTGCTCGGGACCGCGGGACCTACGAGCAGTACTTC.

The CDR3 here is CASKVGLGLFF. The CDR3 DNA reads TGTGCCAGCAAGGTCGGGCTCGGACTGTTTTTT. This chain links TRBV6-6 with TRBJ1-4; no reliable D call. CDR3 size: 11 residues. From germline, CDR1 is MNHNY and CDR2 SVGAGI (reference sequence). V was clipped by 7 bases and J by 13 bases, with 13 bases between them.

This clonotype was seen a handful of times. The chain joins TRBV4-2 to TRBJ2-7; D perhaps matches TRBD1 (5 bases). This CDR3 region has 17 residues. Trimming left V 4 bases short and J 0 bases short, with 19 bases between. CDR1 is LGHNA and CDR2 is YNFKEQ in the germline V gene. This CDR3 is CASSRRGHTGSSYEQYF. CDR3 nucleotides: TGTGCCAGCAGCCGAAGGGGCCATACTGGTAGCTCCTACGAGCAGTACTTC.

The chain is built from TRBV2 and TRBJ1-1; 7 positions agree with TRBD1. This CDR3 has 15 amino acids. Trimming took 6 bases from V and 3 from J; bases not matched to a gene: 10. The V gene's germline CDR1 is SNHLY and CDR2 FYNNEI. The CDR3 bases are TGTGCCAGCAGAGACAGGGTTGGCTGGGACACTGAAGCTTTCTTT. Translating gives CASRDRVGWDTEAFF.

V gene TRBV15 combines with J gene TRBJ1-4; maybe TRBD1 (5 bases). Germline assignment: CDR1 LNHNV and CDR2 YYDKDF (reference sequence). Trimming took 2 bases from V and 16 from J, leaving 20 bases between them. This CDR3 comprises 14 residues. CDR3 in amino acids: CATSRSNPRDPRFF. The CDR3 nucleotides read TGTGCCACCAGCAGATCCAACCCCCGGGACCCTCGGTTTTTT.

This clonotype was observed a few times. This sequence joins TRBV6-2 or TRBV6-3 and TRBJ2-1; D not resolved. V was cut by 6 bases and J by 8 bases, with 11 bases left in between. This CDR3 contains 12 residues. Germline V gives CDR1 MNHEY, CDR2 SVGEGT. CDR3 DNA sequence: TGTGCCAGCAGCCTAAGAAGGGATGAGCAGTTCTTC. Translating gives CASSLRRDEQFF.